This T cell receptor beta chain was captured by sequencing in a study of technical replicates of blood from a handful of donors (dated by TCRdb to the late 2010s). On this clone itself: This clone's antigen is unknown. Per-base qualities were not stored, and no clone one base away is much larger.

The germline V gene (reference sequence) supplies CDR1 SGHNT and CDR2 YYREEE. The CDR3 sequence holds 15 residues, the cysteine and phenylalanine included. The read is trimmed to its CDR3 DNA, 45 bases read in frame from base 1. Trimming takes 1 base from V and 1 base from J, and the germline ends sit 6 bases apart. The library was generated by the immunoSEQ multiplex PCR assay. TCRdb took over this immuneACCESS table, retaining in-frame rearrangements with V and J assigned. Such tables are incomplete; in checked studies, under half of the missing clones stem from an unresolved V gene, and the remainder is unexplained. This sample has about 80,000 clones in its table, and roughly 97% of those were observed once. The ten largest clonotypes hold more than 0.15% of the sample.

This TCR was sampled from a human donor in good health. Sequences were obtained from T cells isolated from PBMCs. The chain is made from TRBV5-4 and TRBJ2-6, with TRBD2 as a weak D call on 6 bases. The sequenced DNA is TGTGCCAGCAGCTTGCGGGGGTCTGGGGCCAACGTCCTGACTTTC. Its product reads: CASSLRGSGANVLTF.